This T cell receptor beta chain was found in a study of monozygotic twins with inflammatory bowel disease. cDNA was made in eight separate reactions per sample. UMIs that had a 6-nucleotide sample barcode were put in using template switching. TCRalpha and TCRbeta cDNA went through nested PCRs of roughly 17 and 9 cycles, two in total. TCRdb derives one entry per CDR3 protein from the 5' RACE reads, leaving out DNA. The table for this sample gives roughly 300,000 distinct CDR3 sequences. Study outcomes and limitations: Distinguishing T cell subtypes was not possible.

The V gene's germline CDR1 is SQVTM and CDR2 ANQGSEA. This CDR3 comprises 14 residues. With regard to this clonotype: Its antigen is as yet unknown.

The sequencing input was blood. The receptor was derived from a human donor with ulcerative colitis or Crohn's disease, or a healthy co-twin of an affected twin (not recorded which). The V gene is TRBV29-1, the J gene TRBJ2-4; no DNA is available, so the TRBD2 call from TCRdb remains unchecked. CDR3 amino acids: CSVEAGGHFGIQYF.